A selection of T cell receptor beta chains follows, all from one sample in a study of T-cell reconstitution after alpha-beta-depleted transplantation in children. TCRdb used MiXCR to reprocess the PCR reads, holding one entry per CDR3 protein. The sample holds about 610,000 distinct CDR3 sequences, 8% to 11% seen once. Material: PBMCs from the stem cell graft donor, obtained from the stem cell graft. The receptors derive from a human donor who donated a stem cell graft to a child with acute myeloid leukemia. Each CDR3 is given with its conserved first and last residue. A D gene is named only where the DNA matches it firmly. Not all rows give a size; the values are once, few, many and, for expanded clones, a class.

few | TRBJ2-7 | NA | TRBV6-2/TRBV6-3 | CASSYRLGLDRQYF | TGTGCCAGCAGTTACAGGCTGGGGCTTGATCGGCAGTACTTC
many | TRBJ2-7 | NA | TRBV7-2 | CASSPRQGGSDEQYF | TGTGCCAGCAGCCCCCGGCAGGGGGGTTCCGACGAGCAGTACTTC
few | TRBJ2-1 | NA | TRBV5-1 | CASSPRENENEQFF | TGCGCCAGCAGCCCACGGGAGAATGAGAATGAGCAGTTCTTC
medium-sized | TRBJ2-1 | TRBD2 | TRBV5-5 | CASSMGLANYNEQFF | TGTGCCAGCAGCATGGGACTAGCGAACTACAATGAGCAGTTCTTC
many | TRBJ2-1 | TRBD2 | TRBV12-3/TRBV12-4 | CASSLRLAGDNEQFF | TGTGCCAGCAGCCTAAGACTAGCGGGCGACAATGAGCAGTTCTTC
many | TRBJ2-7 | NA | TRBV28 | CASSPGLNSGHEQYF | TGTGCCAGCAGCCCTGGGTTGAACAGCGGGCACGAGCAGTACTTC
few | TRBJ2-7 | TRBD1 | TRBV28 | CASRLTGVDEQYF | TGTGCCAGCAGACTAACAGGGGTCGACGAGCAGTACTTC
few | TRBJ2-5 | NA | TRBV7-2 | CASSPTTVTQETQYF | TGTGCCAGCAGCCCAACGACAGTCACCCAAGAGACCCAGTACTTC
few | TRBJ2-5 | TRBD2 | TRBV11-2 | CASSPRGIAGGIETQYF | TGTGCCAGCAGCCCCCGTGGGATAGCGGGAGGGATAGAGACCCAGTACTTC
NA | TRBJ2-2 | NA | TRBV2 | CASSGFVGATNTGELFF | TGTGCCAGCAGTGGGTTTGTTGGAGCCACAAACACCGGGGAGCTGTTTTTT
few | TRBJ1-5 | TRBD1 | TRBV6-2/TRBV6-3 | CASRGDRNQPQHF | TGTGCCAGCAGGGGGGACAGGAATCAGCCCCAGCATTTT
NA | TRBJ2-7 | NA | TRBV24-1 | CALEGLYEQYF | TGTGCCCTCGAGGGTCTCTACGAGCAGTACTTC
many | TRBJ2-7 | NA | TRBV10-3 | CAISEDNSYEQYF | TGTGCCATCAGTGAGGACAACTCCTACGAGCAGTACTTC
NA | TRBJ2-1 | NA | TRBV21-1 | CASGQPLPYNEQFF | TGTGCCAGCGGACAACCCCTTCCCTACAATGAGCAGTTCTTC
NA | TRBJ1-6 | TRBD1 | TRBV20-1 | CSAREDRVGSPLHF | TGCAGTGCTAGAGAGGACAGGGTCGGCTCACCCCTCCACTTT
few | TRBJ2-1 | TRBD2 | TRBV6-2/TRBV6-3 | CASSWTSGRGSSYNEQFF | TGTGCCAGCAGTTGGACTAGCGGGAGGGGAAGCTCCTACAATGAGCAGTTCTTC
many | TRBJ2-7 | NA | TRBV29-1 | CSVPGAGAEQYF | TGCAGCGTGCCCGGAGCGGGCGCCGAGCAGTACTTC
many | TRBJ2-6 | NA | TRBV9 | CASSARSGINVLTF | TGTGCCAGCAGCGCCCGAAGCGGCATCAACGTCCTGACTTTC
few | TRBJ2-2 | NA | TRBV5-1 | CASSSSFANTGELFF | TGCGCCAGCAGCTCTAGTTTTGCGAACACCGGGGAGCTGTTTTTT
NA | TRBJ2-7 | TRBD1 | TRBV20-1 | CSAFRQGTTYEQYF | TGCAGTGCCTTCCGACAGGGGACCACCTACGAGCAGTACTTC
NA | TRBJ1-4 | NA | TRBV9 | CASSAGTLGAEKLFF | TGTGCCAGCAGCGCGGGAACCTTAGGGGCTGAAAAACTGTTTTTT
NA | TRBJ1-1 | TRBD1 | TRBV7-9 | CASSLIGDRAPSEAFF | TGTGCCAGCAGCTTAATCGGAGACAGGGCCCCTTCTGAAGCTTTCTTT
NA | TRBJ2-2 | NA | TRBV21-1 | CASRRLNTGELFF | TGTGCCAGCAGAAGGCTTAACACCGGGGAGCTGTTTTTT
NA | TRBJ2-7 | NA | TRBV20-1 | CSARGERISYEQYF | TGCAGTGCTAGAGGGGAGCGGATCTCCTACGAGCAGTACTTC
few | TRBJ2-7 | NA | TRBV20-1 | CSASQGGTSSYEQYF | TGCAGTGCTAGTCAGGGGGGGACGAGCTCCTACGAGCAGTACTTC
NA | TRBJ1-1 | NA | TRBV29-1 | CSVRTGNTEAFF | TGCAGCGTCCGGACGGGGAACACTGAAGCTTTCTTT
few | TRBJ1-5 | TRBD1 | TRBV20-1 | CSALRDSNQPQHF | TGCAGTGCTCTCAGGGACAGTAATCAGCCCCAGCATTTT
NA | TRBJ1-2 | TRBD1 | TRBV6-2/TRBV6-3 | CASTIRQGPVYGYTF | TGTGCCAGCACGATCAGACAGGGCCCTGTCTATGGCTACACCTTC
many | TRBJ1-1 | NA | TRBV6-5 | CASSYLSSMNTEAFF | TGTGCCAGCAGTTACCTGAGCAGCATGAACACTGAAGCTTTCTTT
few | TRBJ2-5 | NA | TRBV20-1 | CSNRPRLQETQYF | TGCTCCAATAGACCACGATTACAAGAGACCCAGTACTTC
many | TRBJ2-7 | TRBD2 | TRBV7-9 | CASSWTSNYEQYF | TGTGCCAGCAGCTGGACTAGTAACTACGAGCAGTACTTC
many | TRBJ1-6 | NA | TRBV7-9 | CASSSTVYNSPLHF | TGTGCCAGCAGCTCGACGGTTTATAATTCACCCCTCCACTTT
NA | TRBJ1-2 | NA | TRBV15 | CATSRDQVSYGYTF | TGTGCCACCAGCAGAGACCAGGTCAGCTATGGCTACACCTTC
few | TRBJ2-1 | TRBD2 | TRBV6-2/TRBV6-3 | CASSPGTSGMNEQFF | TGTGCCAGCAGTCCAGGGACTAGCGGGATGAATGAGCAGTTCTTC
many | TRBJ2-7 | TRBD1 | TRBV12-3/TRBV12-4 | CASSYRDRGPYEQYF | TGTGCCAGCAGCTACCGGGACAGGGGCCCCTACGAGCAGTACTTC
NA | TRBJ1-1 | NA | TRBV20-1 | CSASGDIAQDTEAFF | TGCAGTGCTAGTGGGGACATAGCCCAGGACACTGAAGCTTTCTTT
NA | TRBJ2-7 | NA | TRBV29-1 | CSVATGVSSYEQYF | TGCAGCGTTGCTACTGGGGTTAGCTCCTACGAGCAGTACTTC
few | TRBJ2-5 | NA | TRBV4-3 | CASSQVLDGTETQYF | TGCGCCAGCAGCCAGGTGCTTGATGGGACGGAGACCCAGTACTTC
many | TRBJ2-7 | NA | TRBV27 | CASSLSGINYEQYF | TGTGCCAGCAGTTTATCGGGAATAAACTACGAGCAGTACTTC
NA | TRBJ2-5 | TRBD2 | TRBV4-3 | CASSQGVAGRETQYF | TGCGCCAGCAGCCAAGGCGTAGCGGGAAGGGAGACCCAGTACTTC